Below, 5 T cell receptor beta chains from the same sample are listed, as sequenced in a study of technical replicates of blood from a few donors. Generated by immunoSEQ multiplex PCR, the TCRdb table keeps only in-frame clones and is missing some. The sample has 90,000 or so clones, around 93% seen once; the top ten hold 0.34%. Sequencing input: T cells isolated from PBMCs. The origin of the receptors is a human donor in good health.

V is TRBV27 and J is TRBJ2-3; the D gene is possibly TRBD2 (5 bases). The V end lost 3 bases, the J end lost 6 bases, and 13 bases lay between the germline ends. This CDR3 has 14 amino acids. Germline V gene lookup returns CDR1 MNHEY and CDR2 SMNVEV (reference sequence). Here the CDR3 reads CASSLLLGGDTQYF. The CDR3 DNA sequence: TGTGCCAGCAGTTTGCTACTAGGAGGCGATACGCAGTATTTT.

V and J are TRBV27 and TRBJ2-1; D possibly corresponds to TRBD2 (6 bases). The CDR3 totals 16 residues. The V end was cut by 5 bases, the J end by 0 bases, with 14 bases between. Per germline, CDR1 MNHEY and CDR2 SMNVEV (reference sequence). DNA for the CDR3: TGTGCCAGCAGTGTTCAGGGACTTAGCTCCTACAATGAGCAGTTCTTC. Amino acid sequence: CASSVQGLSSYNEQFF.

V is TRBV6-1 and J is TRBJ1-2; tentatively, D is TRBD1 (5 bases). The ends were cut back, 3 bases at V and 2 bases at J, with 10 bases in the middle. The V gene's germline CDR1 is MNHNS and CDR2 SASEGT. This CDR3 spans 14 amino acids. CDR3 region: CASSDGGENYGYTF. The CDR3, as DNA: TGTGCCAGCAGTGACGGGGGAGAAAACTATGGCTACACCTTC.

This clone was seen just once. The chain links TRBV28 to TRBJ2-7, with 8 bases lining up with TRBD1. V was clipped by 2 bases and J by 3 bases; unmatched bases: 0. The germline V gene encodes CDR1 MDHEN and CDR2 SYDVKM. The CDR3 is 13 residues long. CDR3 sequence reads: CASSLDRGYEQYF. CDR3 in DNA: TGTGCCAGCAGTTTAGACAGGGGCTACGAGCAGTACTTC.

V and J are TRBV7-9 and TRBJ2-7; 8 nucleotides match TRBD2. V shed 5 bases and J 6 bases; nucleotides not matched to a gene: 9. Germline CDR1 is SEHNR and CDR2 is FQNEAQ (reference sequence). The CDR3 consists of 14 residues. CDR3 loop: CASSDRTSPGEQYF. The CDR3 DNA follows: TGTGCCAGCAGCGACAGGACTAGCCCTGGCGAGCAGTACTTC.